This T cell receptor (beta chain) was captured by sequencing in a study of blood T cell repertoires in COVID-19. For the study at large: Collection of acute and convalescent COVID-19 samples took place in the United States, Italy and Spain.

CDR1 is LGHDT and CDR2 is YNNKEL in the germline V gene (reference sequence). This CDR3 is built from 13 residues. Trimming at V came to 1 base and at J to 9 bases, leaving 4 bases not matched to a gene. As handled by the study authors: From reference gene primer amplification, estimates of nucleated cell counts were derived. The protocol was immunoSEQ multiplex PCR, while the TCRdb copy is restricted to in-frame clones and leaves out a portion. For V, J and clone size, that table is used; D and trimming come from the DNA. The table includes approximately 250,000 clones, roughly four fifths detected once. Clinical history reported by participants formed the basis on which cohorts were assigned.

This receptor was identified in a young man with acute COVID-19. Sequencing was done on a sample of PBMCs or T cells enriched from blood (not recorded which). The J gene is TRBJ1-1, the V gene TRBV3-1 (or the pseudogene TRBV3-2), with 8 bases matching TRBD1. CDR3 in amino acids: CASSQVGQGKAFF. For the CDR3, the DNA is TGTGCCAGCAGCCAAGTAGGACAGGGTAAAGCTTTCTTT.